A single sample gave rise to the 10 T cell receptor beta chains below, sequenced in a study of blood T cells in healthy people across ages. The authors ran a second PCR of 7 to 11 cycles using a sample-barcoded 5' primer and a J-beta primer mix. In TCRdb, the 5' RACE reads were re-called with MiXCR into one record per CDR3 protein. This sample has around 1.5 million distinct CDR3 sequences, with 30% to 35% found just once. Sample: blood. These receptors were obtained from a woman in her 30s in good health.

This sequence joins TRBV2 and TRBJ2-7; tentatively, D is TRBD2 (6 bases). The CDR3 sequence is 18 residues long. The V gene lost 3 bases and the J gene lost 2 bases, with 23 bases spanning the gap. The germline V gene encodes CDR1 SNHLY and CDR2 FYNNEI. In DNA, the CDR3 is TGTGCCAGCAGTGAGAACTTGCAAGTAGGAGGGCTAGCCTACGAGCAGTACTTC. This translates into CASSENLQVGGLAYEQYF.

This clonotype was recorded at least ten times. The V and J genes are TRBV3-1 and TRBJ2-7; D may match TRBD1 or TRBD2 (5 bases each). Germline V gene sequence: CDR1 LGHDT, CDR2 YNNKEL (reference sequence). This CDR3 contains 15 residues. V gave up 1 base and J gave up 2 bases, with 12 bases separating them. For the CDR3, the DNA is TGTGCCAGCAGCCAAGTATGGGGGAACGCCTACGAGCAGTACTTC. Encoded protein: CASSQVWGNAYEQYF.

This rearrangement joins TRBV20-1 to TRBJ1-6, with TRBD1 as a possible D gene (5 bases). Germline CDR1 reads DFQATT; CDR2 reads SNEGSKA (reference sequence). Trimming took off 4 bases at V and 7 bases at J, with 14 bases between the two ends. This CDR3 is 14 amino acids long. The CDR3 region is CSATGTTRNSPLHF. CDR3 coding DNA: TGCAGTGCTACCGGGACTACGAGAAATTCACCCCTCCACTTT.

The chain joins TRBV7-2 to TRBJ1-4; D gene ambiguous. The CDR3 runs 17 residues. Per germline, CDR1 SGHTA and CDR2 FQGNSA. The V end lost 5 bases, the J end lost 0 bases, and 16 bases lay between the germline ends. The CDR3 is CASSPTPLWSTNEKLFF. The DNA of the CDR3 is TGTGCCAGCAGCCCGACCCCTTTATGGTCAACTAATGAAAAACTGTTTTTT.

The chain couples TRBV6-2 or TRBV6-3 to TRBJ2-7; D may correspond to TRBD1 or TRBD2 (5 bases each). Germline V gene data show CDR1 as MNHEY and CDR2 as SVGEGT. The CDR3 consists of 14 residues. V was cut by 8 bases and J by 5 bases, with 19 bases left in between. The CDR3 DNA reads as TGTGCCAGCGGAGGACCCAACCCGGGGCACGAGCAGTACTTC. It specifies CASGGPNPGHEQYF.

The chain links TRBV5-1 to TRBJ2-1; 7 bases align to TRBD1. The CDR3 totals 15 residues. CDR1 is SGHRS, CDR2 YFSETQ, per germline. With 0 bases clipped from V and 9 bases from J, the junction kept 9 bases outside the gene matches. This CDR3 reads CASSLGQGVESEQFF. Here the CDR3 DNA reads TGCGCCAGCAGCTTGGGACAGGGCGTTGAAAGTGAGCAGTTCTTC.

A few counts support this clonotype. This chain connects TRBV6-1 to TRBJ2-7; 8 bases fit TRBD1. Germline CDR1 MNHNS, CDR2 SASEGT. The CDR3 extends over 14 amino acids. V dropped 8 bases and J dropped 5; count of bases not matched to a gene: 11. The CDR3: CASRRTGSVDEQYF. CDR3 DNA sequence: TGTGCCAGCCGTCGGACAGGGAGCGTCGACGAGCAGTACTTC.

Worth noting for this clonotype: A much larger clone sits a single nucleotide away, making a read error possible. V is TRBV29-1 and J is TRBJ1-2, with 7 nucleotides matching TRBD1. The CDR3 has 15 amino acids. Germline CDR1 SQVTM, CDR2 ANQGSEA. This chain's CDR3 is CSDFDARGGAYGHTF. The DNA of the CDR3 is TGCAGCGACTTCGACGCGAGAGGGGGCGCCTATGGCCACACCTTC. The variable domain in full, with the rest retrieved from reference TRBV29-1 and TRBJ1-2, is SAVISQKPSRDICQRGTSLTIQCQVDSQVTMMFWYRQQPGQSLTLIATANQGSEATYESGFVIDKFPISRPNLTFSTLTVSNMSPEDSSIYLCSDFDARGGAYGHTFGSGTRLTVV.

The chain combines TRBV4-2 with TRBJ2-7; D may be TRBD1 or TRBD2 (6 bases each). The CDR3 has 17 residues. The ends were cut back, 0 bases at V and 0 bases at J, with 15 bases in the middle. In germline, CDR1 is LGHNA, CDR2 YNFKEQ. The CDR3 DNA follows: TGTGCCAGCAGCCAAGAAGGGGGGAGTAGTCACTCCTACGAGCAGTACTTC. Its protein product is CASSQEGGSSHSYEQYF.

The chain recombines TRBV7-9 with TRBJ2-1; TRBD2 matches 7 bases. V lost 2 bases, J lost 9 bases, and 4 bases stayed unmatched. Germline lookup yields CDR1 SEHNR and CDR2 FQNEAQ (reference sequence). The CDR3 runs to 13 residues. CDR3 region: CASSLQGEGEQFF. CDR3 sequence (DNA): TGTGCCAGCAGCTTACAAGGGGAGGGTGAGCAGTTCTTC.